A selection of T cell receptor beta chains follows, all from one sample in a study of cytomegalovirus exposure and HLA in healthy donors. Produced via immunoSEQ multiplex PCR; TCRdb's table is partial and in-frame only. The sample has tens of thousands of clones; approximately 70% are singletons. Sequencing was done on a sample of PBMCs. These receptors were collected from a man aged 55 to 70 in good health and CMV-seropositive. Both conserved end residues are part of each CDR3. D genes are given only for firm matches. For some rows the clone size is stated as once, few or many, or as a class when expanded; others skip it.

- | TRBJ2-2 | TRBV10-2 | once | CASSDLPRLTGYTGELFF | TGCGCCAGCAGTGACTTACCTCGCTTGACGGGGTACACCGGGGAGCTGTTTTTT
- | TRBJ2-2 | TRBV7-9 | - | CASSFPRTQGTGELFF | TGTGCCAGCAGTTTTCCCCGGACTCAAGGAACCGGGGAGCTGTTTTTT
- | TRBJ2-7 | TRBV10-3 | - | CAISIQDYYEQYF | TGTGCCATCAGTATACAGGATTACTACGAGCAGTACTTC
- | TRBJ2-2 | TRBV10-1 | - | CASSESMTGELFF | TGCGCCAGCAGTGAGTCCATGACCGGGGAGCTGTTTTTT
- | TRBJ1-5 | TRBV2 | - | CASSEGGAAGRQPQHF | TGTGCCAGCAGTGAAGGTGGGGCTGCTGGGCGTCAGCCCCAGCATTTT
TRBD1 | TRBJ2-7 | TRBV28 | - | CASSPGTGAYEQYF | TGTGCCAGCAGCCCCGGGACAGGAGCCTACGAGCAGTACTTC
- | TRBJ2-3 | TRBV18 | - | CASSPPTVDTQYF | TGTGCCAGCTCACCCCCGACAGTAGATACGCAGTATTTT
- | TRBJ2-4 | TRBV29-1 | - | CSVDGDSRFKNIQYF | TGCAGCGTTGATGGCGACAGCAGATTTAAAAACATTCAGTACTTC
- | TRBJ1-2 | TRBV2 | - | CASSNTGSGGYTF | TGTGCCAGCAGTAACACAGGGAGCGGCGGCTACACCTTC
TRBD2 | TRBJ2-3 | TRBV5-1 | - | CASSLLAGGAFGTDTQYF | TGCGCCAGCAGCTTGTTAGCGGGGGGCGCCTTCGGCACAGATACGCAGTATTTT
TRBD1 | TRBJ2-2 | TRBV6-5 | - | CASSPGTANTGELFF | TGTGCCAGCAGCCCTGGGACAGCGAACACCGGGGAGCTGTTTTTT
- | TRBJ1-2 | TRBV14 | - | CASSHTGNYGYTF | TGTGCCAGCAGCCACACGGGGAACTATGGCTACACCTTC
TRBD1 | TRBJ2-7 | TRBV30 | - | CAWSVGTGGEQYF | TGTGCCTGGAGTGTTGGGACAGGGGGCGAGCAGTACTTC
TRBD1 | TRBJ2-7 | TRBV18 | - | CASSPIPGQSSYGQYF | TGTGCCAGCTCACCTATTCCGGGACAGTCTTCCTACGGGCAGTACTTC
TRBD1 | TRBJ2-3 | TRBV5-6 | - | CASSLSGQGVADTQYF | TGTGCCAGCAGCTTGTCCGGACAGGGTGTGGCAGATACGCAGTATTTT
- | TRBJ1-5 | TRBV28 | - | CASSSPRGRGNQPQHF | TGTGCCAGCAGTTCCCCCAGGGGTCGGGGCAATCAGCCCCAGCATTTT
TRBD2 | TRBJ2-1 | TRBV9 | - | CASSGLSGGSYNEQFF | TGTGCCAGCAGCGGACTATCGGGGGGGTCCTACAATGAGCAGTTCTTC
TRBD1 | TRBJ1-4 | TRBV11-2 | - | CASSRGRSNEKLFF | TGTGCCAGCAGTAGGGGGCGGTCTAATGAAAAACTGTTTTTT
- | TRBJ2-1 | TRBV2 | - | CASSVGGLVNEQFF | TGTGCCAGCAGTGTCGGGGGGCTAGTCAATGAGCAGTTCTTC
- | TRBJ2-1 | TRBV13 | - | CASSFRGNYNEQFF | TGTGCCAGCAGCTTCCGCGGAAACTACAATGAGCAGTTCTTC
TRBD2 | TRBJ2-6 | TRBV2 | - | CASSPLAGDSGANVLTF | TGTGCCAGCAGTCCCCTAGCGGGGGACTCTGGGGCCAACGTCCTGACTTTC
- | TRBJ2-7 | TRBV5-1 | - | CASSLTHSSSSYEQYF | TGCGCCAGCAGCTTGACCCACAGTTCCAGCTCCTACGAGCAGTACTTC